This is a list of T cell receptor beta chains from one sample in a study of a mutant IDH1 vaccine in newly diagnosed glioma. The method was immunoSEQ multiplex PCR; TCRdb's version includes in-frame clones alone and lacks a portion of them. The sample yields tens of thousands of clones, over 75% seen once. No antigen has been assigned to these receptors. Sequencing used PBMCs, obtained from a glioma patient whose treatment included an IDH1 peptide vaccine. The receptors were sampled from a man in his forties or fifties with glioma. Each CDR3 is given with its conserved first and last residue. Fields, in order: V gene, D gene, J gene, clone size, CDR3 protein, CDR3 DNA. The D gene is left open where the match is weak. Clone size is stated in some rows and not others, as once, few, many or a class when expanded.

TRBV19	NA	TRBJ2-3	NA	CASSIGGGLTDTQYF	TGTGCCAGTAGTATTGGAGGGGGCCTCACAGATACGCAGTATTTT
TRBV30	NA	TRBJ2-2	once	CAWNGDPGELFF	TGTGCCTGGAACGGGGACCCCGGGGAGCTGTTTTTT
TRBV14	NA	TRBJ1-2	NA	CASSSRPPLDYTF	TGTGCCAGCAGCAGTCGACCCCCGCTTGACTACACCTTC
TRBV7-2	NA	TRBJ2-5	NA	CASSSSGTQETQYF	TGTGCCAGCAGCTCTTCCGGGACGCAAGAGACCCAGTACTTC
TRBV10-2	NA	TRBJ2-5	NA	CASKRPGLGETQYF	TGCGCCAGCAAACGCCCCGGATTGGGAGAGACCCAGTACTTC
TRBV6-1	TRBD2	TRBJ2-5	NA	CASSEARLAGKQTQYF	TGTGCCAGCAGTGAAGCAAGGCTAGCGGGAAAACAGACCCAGTACTTC
TRBV5-1	NA	TRBJ1-1	NA	CASSLAGVPGTEAFF	TGCGCCAGCAGCTTGGCCGGGGTCCCGGGCACTGAAGCTTTCTTT
TRBV7-6	NA	TRBJ2-3	once	CASSPEAGPITDTQYF	TGTGCCAGCAGCCCTGAGGCGGGACCTATCACAGATACGCAGTATTTT
TRBV6-1	NA	TRBJ1-1	once	CASSVDSPPSGEAFF	TGTGCCAGCAGTGTCGACAGCCCTCCGTCCGGGGAAGCTTTCTTT
TRBV10-3	NA	TRBJ1-5	once	CAISEPGDKNQPQHF	TGTGCCATCAGTGAGCCGGGGGACAAAAATCAGCCCCAGCATTTT
TRBV29-1	NA	TRBJ2-6	NA	CSVLISGANVLTF	TGCAGCGTTTTAATCTCTGGGGCCAACGTCCTGACTTTC
TRBV15	NA	TRBJ2-7	once	CATSRFGVPSYEQYF	TGTGCCACCAGCCGATTCGGGGTTCCCTCCTACGAGCAGTACTTC
TRBV28	TRBD2	TRBJ2-7	NA	CASSLGGAPTYEQYF	TGTGCCAGCAGTTTGGGAGGGGCTCCTACCTACGAGCAGTACTTC
TRBV29-1	TRBD1	TRBJ2-3	NA	CSVGTGGSTDTQYF	TGCAGCGTTGGGACAGGGGGTAGCACAGATACGCAGTATTTT
TRBV9	TRBD1	TRBJ2-2	NA	CASSPRGTGATGELFF	TGTGCCAGCAGCCCCCGGGGGACAGGGGCCACCGGGGAGCTGTTTTTT
TRBV19	NA	TRBJ2-2	NA	CAAGLRAGELFF	TGTGCCGCTGGCCTCAGAGCCGGGGAGCTGTTTTTT
TRBV15	NA	TRBJ1-1	few	CATRFTVDTEAFF	TGTGCCACCCGGTTTACAGTGGACACTGAAGCTTTCTTT
TRBV5-1	TRBD2	TRBJ2-5	NA	CASSPTGGWETQYF	TGCGCCAGCAGCCCCACGGGGGGATGGGAGACCCAGTACTTC
TRBV28	NA	TRBJ1-1	NA	CASSGSTRGTEAFF	TGTGCCAGCAGTGGGTCGACAAGGGGGACTGAAGCTTTCTTT
TRBV29-1	NA	TRBJ1-1	NA	CSVDGDDPRGTEAFF	TGCAGCGTTGATGGGGATGACCCGCGGGGGACTGAAGCTTTCTTT
TRBV7-6	NA	TRBJ1-5	NA	CASSLVANQPQHF	TGTGCCAGCAGCTTAGTGGCCAATCAGCCCCAGCATTTT
TRBV28	NA	TRBJ1-2	NA	CASSLPVTGNYGYTF	TGTGCCAGCAGTCTACCGGTAACGGGTAACTATGGCTACACCTTC
TRBV27	NA	TRBJ2-7	NA	CASSLSPSGYEQYF	TGTGCCAGCAGTTTATCACCAAGCGGCTACGAGCAGTACTTC
TRBV7-3	NA	TRBJ2-1	NA	CASSLSQSGNEQFF	TGTGCCAGCAGCTTAAGCCAATCGGGCAATGAGCAGTTCTTC
TRBV28	NA	TRBJ1-2	NA	CATQGYPDSLYGYTF	TGTGCCACCCAGGGATACCCGGACAGCCTCTATGGCTACACCTTC
TRBV5-4	TRBD2	TRBJ2-3	NA	CASSSRLAGGMLDTQYF	TGTGCCAGCAGCTCCCGACTAGCGGGGGGTATGTTGGATACGCAGTATTTT
TRBV5-6	NA	TRBJ1-1	NA	CASSLQWGALTEAFF	TGTGCCAGCAGTTTGCAGTGGGGGGCCCTCACTGAAGCTTTCTTT
TRBV4-3	NA	TRBJ2-5	NA	CASSQDVQGETQYF	TGCGCCAGCAGCCAAGATGTTCAGGGGGAGACCCAGTACTTC
TRBV7-9	NA	TRBJ2-5	few	CASSLALGFETQYF	TGTGCCAGCAGCTTAGCACTAGGATTCGAGACCCAGTACTTC
TRBV9	NA	TRBJ1-1	NA	CASSVEAGGHSRAFF	TGTGCCAGCAGCGTAGAGGCTGGGGGCCATTCCCGCGCTTTCTTT
TRBV9	TRBD1	TRBJ1-2	NA	CASSGGTGVYGYTF	TGTGCCAGCAGCGGAGGGACAGGAGTCTATGGCTACACCTTC
TRBV30	TRBD1	TRBJ2-5	NA	CAWSRYRGLETQYF	TGTGCCTGGAGTCGTTACAGGGGGCTTGAGACCCAGTACTTC
TRBV18	NA	TRBJ1-4	NA	CASSPTGRGEKLFF	TGTGCCAGCTCACCAACGGGTAGAGGAGAAAAACTGTTTTTT
TRBV11-1	NA	TRBJ2-2	few	CASSLNQGTGTGELFF	TGTGCCAGCAGCTTGAACCAGGGGACTGGGACCGGGGAGCTGTTTTTT
TRBV4-2	NA	TRBJ2-1	NA	CASSQDGWVNEQFF	TGTGCCAGCAGCCAAGATGGGTGGGTCAATGAGCAGTTCTTC
TRBV27	TRBD2	TRBJ2-5	once	CASSSRGLAEETQYF	TGTGCCAGCAGTTCAAGGGGACTAGCGGAAGAGACCCAGTACTTC
TRBV11-3	NA	TRBJ1-1	NA	CASSSGGITEAFF	TGTGCCAGCAGCAGCGGCGGGATCACTGAAGCTTTCTTT
TRBV7-9	TRBD2	TRBJ2-1	NA	CASSWLTSGQRGMEQFF	TGTGCCAGCAGCTGGCTGACTAGCGGGCAGAGAGGGATGGAGCAGTTCTTC
TRBV6-4	NA	TRBJ2-6	NA	CASSEGGAGANVLTF	TGTGCCAGCAGTGAGGGGGGCGCTGGGGCCAACGTCCTGACTTTC
TRBV5-1	NA	TRBJ2-2	NA	CASSLGGYDGELFF	TGCGCCAGCAGCTTGGGCGGGTATGACGGGGAGCTGTTTTTT
TRBV5-8	NA	TRBJ1-2	NA	CASSLRTTINYGYTF	TGTGCCAGCAGCTTGAGGACGACAATCAACTATGGCTACACCTTC
TRBV5-8	NA	TRBJ2-4	NA	CASSYRLTLAKNIQYF	TGTGCCAGCAGCTACCGTCTCACTCTAGCCAAAAACATTCAGTACTTC
TRBV28	TRBD1	TRBJ2-7	NA	CASSPPGQGPYEQYF	TGTGCCAGCAGTCCACCGGGACAGGGACCCTACGAGCAGTACTTC
TRBV28	TRBD1	TRBJ1-5	NA	CASSYRQGPSLIQPQHF	TGTGCCAGCAGTTATCGACAGGGGCCTTCCTTAATCCAGCCCCAGCATTTT
TRBV5-6	TRBD1	TRBJ1-2	NA	CASSLRDRGFYGYTF	TGTGCCAGCAGCTTGCGGGACAGGGGTTTCTATGGCTACACCTTC
TRBV7-2	NA	TRBJ1-5	NA	CASSLEEGSNQPQHF	TGTGCCAGCAGCTTAGAAGAGGGGAGCAATCAGCCCCAGCATTTT
TRBV9	TRBD2	TRBJ2-3	NA	CASSATSGISTDTQYF	TGTGCCAGCAGCGCCACTAGCGGTATTAGCACAGATACGCAGTATTTT
TRBV6-1	NA	TRBJ2-1	few	CASSEDVASYNEQFF	TGTGCCAGCAGTGAAGACGTCGCTTCCTACAATGAGCAGTTCTTC
TRBV5-1	TRBD1	TRBJ2-6	once	CATNDRAGANVLTF	TGCGCCACCAACGACAGGGCTGGGGCCAACGTCCTGACTTTC
TRBV5-6	TRBD1	TRBJ1-3	NA	CASSYDRGSGNTIYF	TGTGCCAGCAGCTATGACAGGGGCTCTGGAAACACCATATATTTT
TRBV27	NA	TRBJ1-1	NA	CASREQGWVGTEAFF	TGTGCCAGCAGAGAACAGGGTTGGGTTGGGACTGAAGCTTTCTTT
TRBV29-1	TRBD1	TRBJ1-2	NA	CSVGGTGHYGYTF	TGCAGCGTTGGAGGGACAGGTCACTATGGCTACACCTTC
TRBV19	NA	TRBJ2-7	NA	CASSIGLANYEQYF	TGTGCCAGTAGTATAGGTTTAGCGAACTACGAGCAGTACTTC